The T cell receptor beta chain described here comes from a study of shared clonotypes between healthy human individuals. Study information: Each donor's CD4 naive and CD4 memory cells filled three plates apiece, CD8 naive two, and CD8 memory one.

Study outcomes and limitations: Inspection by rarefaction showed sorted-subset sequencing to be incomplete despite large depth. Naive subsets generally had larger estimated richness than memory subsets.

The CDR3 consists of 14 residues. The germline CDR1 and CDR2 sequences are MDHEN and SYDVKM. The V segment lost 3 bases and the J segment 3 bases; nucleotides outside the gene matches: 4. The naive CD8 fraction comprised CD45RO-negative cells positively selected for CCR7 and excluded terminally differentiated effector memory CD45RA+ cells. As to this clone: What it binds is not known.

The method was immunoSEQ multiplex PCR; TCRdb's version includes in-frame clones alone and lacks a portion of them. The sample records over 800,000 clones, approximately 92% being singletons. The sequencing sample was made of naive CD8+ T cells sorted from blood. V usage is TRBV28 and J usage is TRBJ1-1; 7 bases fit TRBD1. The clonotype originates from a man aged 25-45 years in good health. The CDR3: CASSFGQVDTEAFF. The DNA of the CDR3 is TGTGCCAGCAGTTTCGGACAGGTGGACACTGAAGCTTTCTTT.